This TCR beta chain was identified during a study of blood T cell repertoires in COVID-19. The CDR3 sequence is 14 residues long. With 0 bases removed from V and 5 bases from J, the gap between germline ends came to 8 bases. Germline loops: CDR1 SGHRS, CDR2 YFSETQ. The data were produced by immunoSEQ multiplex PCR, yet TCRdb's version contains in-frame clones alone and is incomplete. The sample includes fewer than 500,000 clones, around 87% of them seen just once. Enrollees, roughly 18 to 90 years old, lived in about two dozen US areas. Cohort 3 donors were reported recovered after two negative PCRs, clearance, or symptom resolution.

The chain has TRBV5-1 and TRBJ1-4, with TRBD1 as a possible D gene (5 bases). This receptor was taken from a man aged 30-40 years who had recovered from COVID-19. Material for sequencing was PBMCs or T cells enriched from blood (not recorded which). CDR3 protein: CASSLGQLNEKLFF. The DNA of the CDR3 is TGCGCCAGCAGCTTGGGACAGCTAAATGAAAAACTGTTTTTT.